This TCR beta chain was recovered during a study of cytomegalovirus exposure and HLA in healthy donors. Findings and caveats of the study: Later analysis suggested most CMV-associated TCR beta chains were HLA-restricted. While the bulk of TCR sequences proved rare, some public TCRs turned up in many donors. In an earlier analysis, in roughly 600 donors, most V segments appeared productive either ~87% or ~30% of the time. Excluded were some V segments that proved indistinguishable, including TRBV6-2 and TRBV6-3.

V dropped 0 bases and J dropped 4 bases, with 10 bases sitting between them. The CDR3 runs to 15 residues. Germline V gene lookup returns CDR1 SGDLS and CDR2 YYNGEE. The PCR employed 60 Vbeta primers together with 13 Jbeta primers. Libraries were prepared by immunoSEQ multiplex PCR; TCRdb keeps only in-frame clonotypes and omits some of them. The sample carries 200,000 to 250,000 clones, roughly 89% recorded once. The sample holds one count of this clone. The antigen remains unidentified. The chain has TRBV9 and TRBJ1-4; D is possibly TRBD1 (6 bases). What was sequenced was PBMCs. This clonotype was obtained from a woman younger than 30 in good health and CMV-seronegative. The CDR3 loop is CASSVEMGHNEKLFF. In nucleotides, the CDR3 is TGTGCCAGCAGCGTAGAAATGGGACATAATGAAAAACTGTTTTTT.